The 24 T cell receptor beta chains below were found in one sample sequenced in a study of T cell repertoires in cytomegalovirus infection. Via MiXCR, TCRdb re-called the reads, giving one row per CDR3 protein. The data show 150,000 to 160,000 distinct CDR3 sequences, with roughly a quarter seen just once and roughly 9.8% held by the top ten. The sample consisted of PBMCs. The receptors originated from a human donor in good health (CMV status not recorded). Some clones in this sample may be carry-over from other donors' samples.

The chain couples TRBV20-1 to TRBJ2-3; D might be TRBD2 (7 bases). Trimming pared 6 bases from V and 5 bases from J, leaving 30 bases between. Germline V gene sequence: CDR1 DFQATT, CDR2 SNEGSKA (reference sequence). The CDR3 has 18 amino acids. The CDR3 loop reads CSAPGGVGTGGLKDTQYF. Written as DNA, the CDR3 is TGCAGTGCCCCCGGGGGCGTTGGTACGGGAGGTCTGAAAGATACGCAGTATTTT.

The gene calls are TRBV4-1 and TRBJ2-7, with D maybe TRBD1 (6 bases). This CDR3 is built from 15 residues. Germline V gene lookup returns CDR1 MGHRA and CDR2 YSYEKL. Trimming took off 0 bases at V and 0 bases at J, with 9 bases between the two ends. DNA of the CDR3: TGCGCCAGCAGCCAAGACGGGACAAGCTCCTACGAGCAGTACTTC. Translating it yields CASSQDGTSSYEQYF.

This clonotype was recorded many times. V usage is TRBV11-2 and J usage is TRBJ2-1; D perhaps matches TRBD2 (7 bases). Deletions cut 6 bases from V and 8 bases from J, with 11 bases between. The CDR3 spans 12 residues. CDR1 SGHAT and CDR2 FQNNGV come from the germline V gene. The CDR3 DNA reads TGTGCCAGCAGTCGAGGGGGGGATGAGCAGTTCTTC. This codes for CASSRGGDEQFF.

The chain is built from TRBV20-1 and TRBJ2-1; 11 bases match TRBD2. The germline CDR1 and CDR2 sequences are DFQATT and SNEGSKA (reference sequence). J gave up 3 bases and V 4 bases, and 14 bases lay outside the gene matches. CDR3 length equals 18 residues. CDR3 in DNA: TGCAGTGCTATCCCCAAATGGCTAGCGGGGGGTCTCTACAATGAGCAGTTCTTC. As protein: CSAIPKWLAGGLYNEQFF.

On this clonotype itself: A much more abundant neighbour one base away suggests this may be a read error. The J gene is TRBJ2-7, the V gene TRBV7-2; 13 positions match TRBD2. Per germline, CDR1 SGHTA and CDR2 FQGNSA. The CDR3 consists of 15 residues. The CDR3 DNA sequence: TGTGTCAGCAGCTTAGGGACTAGCGGGATCTACGAGCAGTACTTC. Protein product: CVSSLGTSGIYEQYF.

This clonotype showed up just a few times. The gene calls are TRBV20-1 and TRBJ2-3; D is undetermined. Germline loops: CDR1 DFQATT, CDR2 SNEGSKA (reference sequence). Trimming pared 5 bases from V and 0 bases from J, leaving 15 bases between. There are 15 residues in the CDR3. CDR3 coding DNA: TGCAGTGCTTGGATACCACCTTTGAGCACAGATACGCAGTATTTT. Translated, it gives CSAWIPPLSTDTQYF.

The rearrangement uses TRBV28 and TRBJ2-3; 8 nucleotides agree with TRBD2. The junction had 6 bases not matched to a gene; V was cut back by 1 base and J by 0 bases. Germline CDR1 reads MDHEN; CDR2 reads SYDVKM. The CDR3 is made up of 17 amino acids. The CDR3 is CASSLLRTSSSTDTQYF. As DNA, the CDR3 is TGTGCCAGCAGTTTATTACGGACTAGCTCTAGCACAGATACGCAGTATTTT. Using reference TRBV28 and TRBJ2-3 for the parts outside the CDR3, the full variable domain is DVKVTQSSRYLVKRTGEKVFLECVQDMDHENMFWYRQDPGLGLRLIYFSYDVKMKEKGDIPEGYSVSREKKERFSLILESASTNQTSMYLCASSLLRTSSSTDTQYFGPGTRLTVL.

This chain joins TRBV7-8 and TRBJ1-5; TRBD1 might be the D (5 bases). Germline values: CDR1 SGHVS, CDR2 FQNEAQ. This CDR3 region has 15 residues. V lost 2 bases to trimming and J lost 2 bases, with 10 bases between them. The CDR3 bases are TGTGCCAGCAGCTTAACGGGGCAGGGCAATCAGCCCCAGCATTTT. As protein: CASSLTGQGNQPQHF.

Concerning this clonotype itself: A much larger clone differs by one base, so this may be a read error. The rearrangement uses TRBV7-2 and TRBJ2-1, with D unclear. The germline V gene encodes CDR1 SGHTA and CDR2 FQGNSA. Trimming removed 4 bases from V and 7 bases from J, with 11 bases in between. The CDR3 runs to 13 residues. The DNA for the CDR3 is TGTGCCAGCAGCTCCTCGGTGGGGAATGAGCAGTTCTTC. Residues: CASSSSVGNEQFF.

This clonotype was seen repeatedly, ten times or more. This chain uses TRBV7-2 with TRBJ2-1; 7 bases agree with TRBD2. V lost 1 base and J lost 4; bases outside the gene matches: 4. The germline CDR1 and CDR2 sequences are SGHTA and FQGNSA. This CDR3 has 15 amino acids. The CDR3 DNA sequence: TGTGCCAGCAGCTTAGAAATTAGCGGGTACAATGAGCAGTTCTTC. Its translation is CASSLEISGYNEQFF.

J is TRBJ2-1 and V is TRBV24-1; perhaps TRBD1 as D (5 bases). V lost 4 bases to trimming and J lost 5 bases, with 11 bases between them. The CDR3 loop spans 14 amino acids. Germline V CDR1 and CDR2: KGHDR, SFDVKD. CDR3 protein: CATSESRVDNEQFF. DNA for the CDR3: TGTGCCACCAGTGAGAGCAGGGTGGACAATGAGCAGTTCTTC.

The V gene is TRBV5-4, the J gene TRBJ1-2; unclear D gene. This CDR3 is 12 amino acids long. V lost 3 bases to trimming and J lost 8 bases, with 11 bases between them. Germline CDR1 and CDR2: SGHNT and YYREEE (reference sequence). The CDR3 bases are TGTGCCAGCAGCTCGCCAAGAGGGGGCTACACCTTC. Its translation: CASSSPRGGYTF.

Ten or more counts support this clonotype. V usage is TRBV7-8 and J usage is TRBJ2-1; tentatively, D is TRBD2 (8 bases). This CDR3 has 20 amino acids. Trimming left V 4 bases short and J 4 bases short, with 29 bases between. From germline, CDR1 is SGHVS and CDR2 FQNEAQ. CDR3 residues: CASSSKRPGGQREYYNEQFF. The CDR3, as DNA: TGTGCCAGCAGCTCAAAACGCCCAGGGGGGCAGCGGGAGTATTACAATGAGCAGTTCTTC.

This clonotype was detected ten times or more. The genes are TRBV7-2 and TRBJ2-7; 8 bases align to TRBD1. CDR1 and CDR2 from the germline V gene are SGHTA and FQGNSA. After removal of 4 bases from V and 1 base from J, the junction contained 3 bases not matched to a gene. CDR3 length equals 14 residues. As DNA, the CDR3 is TGTGCCAGCAGCTCAAGACAGGGGTCCTACGAGCAGTACTTC. Protein product: CASSSRQGSYEQYF.

The rearrangement links TRBV28 to TRBJ1-1, with D possibly matching TRBD1 (6 bases). V was clipped by 6 bases and J by 4 bases, with 21 bases between them. The germline CDR1 and CDR2 sequences are MDHEN and SYDVKM. This CDR3 has 16 amino acids. CDR3 residues: CASSPDRFSVGTEAFF. In DNA, the CDR3 is TGTGCCAGCAGCCCCGACAGGTTTTCGGTCGGCACTGAAGCTTTCTTT.

At least ten counts were recorded for this clonotype. V and J are TRBV7-2 and TRBJ2-3, with a tentative D call TRBD2 (5 bases). This CDR3 is 16 amino acids long. Per germline, CDR1 SGHTA and CDR2 FQGNSA. Between the trimmed V and J ends, which lost 1 base and 2 bases, there was a span of 13 bases. As DNA, the CDR3 is TGTGCCAGCAGCTTAGGCCTAGCTCGGACCACAGATACGCAGTATTTT. It codes for CASSLGLARTTDTQYF.

This clonotype was seen only a few times. The CDR3 spells CASSVEGEVKPSNTEAFF. CDR3 bases: TGTGCCAGCAGCGTAGAAGGGGAAGTCAAACCCTCGAACACTGAAGCTTTCTTT. The chain carries TRBV5-6 and TRBJ1-1; perhaps TRBD1 as D (5 bases). The CDR3 covers 18 residues. Trimming stripped 4 bases from V and 1 base from J, with 23 bases between. The germline CDR1 and CDR2 sequences are SGHDT and YYEEEE. The full variable domain, completed using reference TRBV5-6 and TRBJ1-1, is DAGVTQSPTHLIKTRGQQVTLRCSPKSGHDTVSWYQQALGQGPQFIFQYYEEEERQRGNFPDRFSGHQFPNYSSELNVNALLLGDSALYLCASSVEGEVKPSNTEAFFGQGTRLTVV.

This clonotype was observed many times. This chain connects TRBV2 to TRBJ1-6; D call uncertain. The CDR3 spans 12 residues. Trimming pared 6 bases from V and 7 bases from J, leaving 7 bases between. Germline-derived CDR1 and CDR2 are SNHLY and FYNNEI. The CDR3 region is CASRGANSPLHF. The CDR3 DNA sequence: TGTGCCAGCAGGGGAGCGAATTCACCCCTCCACTTT.

In this sample, this clonotype turned up many times. One end of the junction fails to match germline, which may point to a read error. The chain uses TRBV7-7 and TRBJ2-1, with 13 bases matching TRBD2. The germline V gene encodes CDR1 SSHAT and CDR2 FNYEAQ (reference sequence). CDR3 length: 14 residues. CDR3 bases: TGTGCTAGCAGCGCCAGACTAGCGGGAGGAAATCAGTTCTTC. Amino acid sequence: CASSARLAGGNQFF.

The table lists this clonotype with many counts. The chain combines TRBV7-9 with TRBJ2-1, with 7 bases aligning to TRBD2. The CDR3 totals 14 residues. Germline values: CDR1 SEHNR, CDR2 FQNEAQ (reference sequence). J gave up 4 bases and V 3 bases, and 3 bases lay outside the gene matches. The CDR3 DNA reads as TGTGCCAGCAGCTTTGGGACTACTTACAATGAGCAGTTCTTC. It translates to CASSFGTTYNEQFF. Together with reference TRBV7-9 and TRBJ2-1, the CDR3 gives the full variable domain: DTGVSQNPRHKITKRGQNVTFRCDPISEHNRLYWYRQTLGQGPEFLTYFQNEAQLEKSRLLSDRFSAERPKGSFSTLEIQRTEQGDSAMYLCASSFGTTYNEQFFGPGTRLTVL.

The chain combines TRBV20-1 with TRBJ2-7, with 10 nucleotides matching TRBD2. V lost 0 bases and J lost 3; bases outside the gene matches: 5. The CDR3 loop spans 15 amino acids. Per the germline V gene, CDR1 is DFQATT and CDR2 is SNEGSKA (reference sequence). The CDR3 DNA sequence: TGCAGTGCTAGAGATCCTAGCGGGAGCATCTACGAGCAGTACTTC. Encoded protein: CSARDPSGSIYEQYF.

This clonotype was found many times. The chain is built from TRBV7-2 and TRBJ2-3; D gene uncertain. Trimming pared 1 base from V and 4 bases from J, leaving 6 bases between. Looked up from germline, CDR1 is SGHTA and CDR2 is FQGNSA. CDR3 length: 13 residues. Written as DNA, the CDR3 is TGTGCCAGCAGCTTAGTCCTAGCAGATACGCAGTATTTT. As protein: CASSLVLADTQYF.

This clonotype has ten or more counts. The V call is TRBV7-8, the J call TRBJ1-1; D unresolved. CDR1 is SGHVS and CDR2 is FQNEAQ in the germline V gene. The V end was cut by 3 bases, the J end by 5 bases, with 7 bases between. The CDR3 is 12 amino acids. Here the CDR3 DNA reads TGTGCCAGCAGCTTTCGACGGACTGAAGCTTTCTTT. This codes for CASSFRRTEAFF.

The genes are TRBV29-1 and TRBJ1-1, with 8 bases aligning to TRBD1. V lost 1 base to trimming and J lost 3 bases; unmatched junction nucleotides: 7. This CDR3 is 15 amino acids long. Per the germline V gene, CDR1 is SQVTM and CDR2 is ANQGSEA. CDR3 amino acids: CSVEGGTGQHTEAFF. In nucleotides, the CDR3 is TGCAGCGTTGAAGGAGGGACAGGCCAGCACACTGAAGCTTTCTTT.